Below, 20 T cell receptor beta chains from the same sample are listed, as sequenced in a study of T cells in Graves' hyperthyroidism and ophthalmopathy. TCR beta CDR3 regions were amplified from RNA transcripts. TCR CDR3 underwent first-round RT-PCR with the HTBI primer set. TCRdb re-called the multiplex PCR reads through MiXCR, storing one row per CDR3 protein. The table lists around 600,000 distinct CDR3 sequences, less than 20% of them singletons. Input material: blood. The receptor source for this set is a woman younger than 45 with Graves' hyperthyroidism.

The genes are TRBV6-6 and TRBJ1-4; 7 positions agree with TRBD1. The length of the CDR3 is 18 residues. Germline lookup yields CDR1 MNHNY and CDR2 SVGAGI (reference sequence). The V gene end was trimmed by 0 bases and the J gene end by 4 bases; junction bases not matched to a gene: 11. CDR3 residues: CASSYSKVTGSDNEKLFF. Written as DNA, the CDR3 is TGTGCCAGCAGTTACTCGAAAGTGACAGGGTCCGATAATGAAAAACTGTTTTTT.

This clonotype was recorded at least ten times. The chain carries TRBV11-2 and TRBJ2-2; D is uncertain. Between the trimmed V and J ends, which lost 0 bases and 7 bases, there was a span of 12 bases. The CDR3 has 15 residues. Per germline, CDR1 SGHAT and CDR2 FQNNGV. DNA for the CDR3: TGTGCCAGCAGCTTAGATCGTAGTGGTGGCGGGGAGCTGTTTTTT. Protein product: CASSLDRSGGGELFF.

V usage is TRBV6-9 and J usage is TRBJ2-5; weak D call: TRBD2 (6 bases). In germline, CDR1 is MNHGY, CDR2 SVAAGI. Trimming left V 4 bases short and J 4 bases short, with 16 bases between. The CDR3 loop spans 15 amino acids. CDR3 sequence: CASSFLGEAVETQYF. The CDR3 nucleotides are TGTGCCAGCAGTTTCCTTGGGGAGGCGGTAGAGACCCAGTACTTC.

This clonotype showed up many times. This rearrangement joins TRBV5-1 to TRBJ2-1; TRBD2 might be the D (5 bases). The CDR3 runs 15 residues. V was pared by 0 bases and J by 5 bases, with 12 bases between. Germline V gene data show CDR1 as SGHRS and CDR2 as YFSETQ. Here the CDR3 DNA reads TGCGCCAGCAGCTTGGGAGCGGTCACGAACAATGAGCAGTTCTTC. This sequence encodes CASSLGAVTNNEQFF. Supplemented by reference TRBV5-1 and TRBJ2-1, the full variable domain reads KAGVTQTPRYLIKTRGQQVTLSCSPISGHRSVSWYQQTPGQGLQFLFEYFSETQRNKGNFPGRFSGRQFSNSRSEMNVSTLELGDSALYLCASSLGAVTNNEQFFGPGTRLTVL.

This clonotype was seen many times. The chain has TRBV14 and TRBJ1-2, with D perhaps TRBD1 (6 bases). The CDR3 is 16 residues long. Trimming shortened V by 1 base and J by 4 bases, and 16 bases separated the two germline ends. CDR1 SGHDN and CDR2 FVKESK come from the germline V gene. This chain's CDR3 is CASSQAQQGNFYGYTF. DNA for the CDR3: TGTGCCAGCAGCCAAGCCCAGCAGGGGAACTTCTATGGCTACACCTTC.

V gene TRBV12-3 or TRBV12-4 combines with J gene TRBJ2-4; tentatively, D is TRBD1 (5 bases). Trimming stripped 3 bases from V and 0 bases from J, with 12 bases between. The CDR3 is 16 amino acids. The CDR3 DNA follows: TGTGCCAGCAGTTTCCAGGGAACCTTAGCCAAAAACATTCAGTACTTC. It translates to CASSFQGTLAKNIQYF.

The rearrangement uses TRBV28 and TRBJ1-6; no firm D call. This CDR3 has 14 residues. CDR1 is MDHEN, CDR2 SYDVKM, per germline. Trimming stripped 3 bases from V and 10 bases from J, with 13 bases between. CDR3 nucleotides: TGTGCCAGCAGTTTGCTTAAAGCCGGGTCACCCCTCCACTTT. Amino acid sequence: CASSLLKAGSPLHF.

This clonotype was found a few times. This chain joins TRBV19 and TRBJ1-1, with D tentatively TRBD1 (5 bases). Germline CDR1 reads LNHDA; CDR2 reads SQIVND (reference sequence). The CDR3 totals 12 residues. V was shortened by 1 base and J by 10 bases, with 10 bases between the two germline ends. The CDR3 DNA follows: TGTGCCAGTAGTATAGGGAGGGGAGGAGCTTTCTTT. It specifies CASSIGRGGAFF.

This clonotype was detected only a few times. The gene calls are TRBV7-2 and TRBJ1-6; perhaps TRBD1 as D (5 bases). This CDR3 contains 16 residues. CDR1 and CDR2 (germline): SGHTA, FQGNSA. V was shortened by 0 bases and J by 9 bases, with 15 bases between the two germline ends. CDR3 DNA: TGTGCCAGCAGCTTAGCGTCCAGGGCTAATTCTTCACCCCTCCACTTT. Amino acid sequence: CASSLASRANSSPLHF.

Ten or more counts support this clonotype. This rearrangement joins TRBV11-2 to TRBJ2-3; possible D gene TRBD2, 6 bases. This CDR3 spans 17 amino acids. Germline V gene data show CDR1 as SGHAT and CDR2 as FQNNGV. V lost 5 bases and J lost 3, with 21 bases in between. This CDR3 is CASSTGLSSRGTDTQYF. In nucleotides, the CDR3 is TGTGCCAGCAGCACGGGCCTTAGCAGTCGGGGGACAGATACGCAGTATTTT.

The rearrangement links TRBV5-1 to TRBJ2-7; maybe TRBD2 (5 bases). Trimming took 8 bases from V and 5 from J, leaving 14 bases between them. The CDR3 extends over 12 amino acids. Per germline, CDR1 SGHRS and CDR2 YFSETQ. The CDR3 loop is CASAGKAHEQYF. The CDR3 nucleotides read TGCGCCAGTGCGGGCAAGGCCCACGAGCAGTACTTC.

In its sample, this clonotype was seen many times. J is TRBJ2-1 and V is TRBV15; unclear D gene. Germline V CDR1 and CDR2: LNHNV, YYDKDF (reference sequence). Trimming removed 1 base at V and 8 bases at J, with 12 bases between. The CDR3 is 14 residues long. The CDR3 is CATSRVGLSYEQFF. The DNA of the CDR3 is TGTGCCACCAGCAGAGTGGGCCTTAGTTATGAGCAGTTCTTC.

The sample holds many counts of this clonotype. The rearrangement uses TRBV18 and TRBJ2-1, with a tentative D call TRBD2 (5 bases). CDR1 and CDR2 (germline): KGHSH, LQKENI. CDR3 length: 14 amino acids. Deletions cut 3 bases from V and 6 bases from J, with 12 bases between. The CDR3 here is CASSPRGSINEQFF. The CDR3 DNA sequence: TGTGCCAGCTCACCCCGGGGTAGTATCAATGAGCAGTTCTTC.

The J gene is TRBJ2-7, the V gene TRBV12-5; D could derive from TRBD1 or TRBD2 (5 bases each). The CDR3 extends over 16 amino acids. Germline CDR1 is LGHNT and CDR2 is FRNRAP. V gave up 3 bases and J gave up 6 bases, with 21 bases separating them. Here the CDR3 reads CASGFSRGVRYSEQYF. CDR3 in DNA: TGTGCTAGTGGTTTTTCAAGAGGGGTCCGCTACAGCGAGCAGTACTTC. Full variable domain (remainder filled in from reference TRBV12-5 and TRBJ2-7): DARVTQTPRHKVTEMGQEVTMRCQPILGHNTVFWYRQTMMQGLELLAYFRNRAPLDDSGMPKDRFSAEMPDATLATLKIQPSEPRDSAVYFCASGFSRGVRYSEQYFGPGTRLTVT.

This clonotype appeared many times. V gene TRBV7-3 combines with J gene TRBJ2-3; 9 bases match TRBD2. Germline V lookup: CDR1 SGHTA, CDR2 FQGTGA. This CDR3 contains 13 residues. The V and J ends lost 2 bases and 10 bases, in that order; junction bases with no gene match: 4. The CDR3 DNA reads TGTGCCAGCAGCTTAGGACTAGCGCGTGCGCAGTATTTT. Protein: CASSLGLARAQYF.

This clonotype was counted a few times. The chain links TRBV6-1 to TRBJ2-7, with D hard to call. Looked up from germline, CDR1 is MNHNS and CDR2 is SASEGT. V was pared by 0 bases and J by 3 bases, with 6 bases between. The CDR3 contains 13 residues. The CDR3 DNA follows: TGTGCCAGCAGTGAAGCCTGGGTCTACGAGCAGTACTTC. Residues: CASSEAWVYEQYF.

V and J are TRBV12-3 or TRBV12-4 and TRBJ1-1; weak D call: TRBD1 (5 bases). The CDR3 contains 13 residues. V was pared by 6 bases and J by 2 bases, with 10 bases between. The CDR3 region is CASRAGTNTEAFF. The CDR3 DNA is TGTGCCAGCAGGGCCGGGACTAACACTGAAGCTTTCTTT.

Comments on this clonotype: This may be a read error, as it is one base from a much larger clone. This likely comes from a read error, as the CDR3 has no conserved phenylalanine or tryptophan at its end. The DNA for the CDR3 is TGTGCCAGCAGCTTAGCCCGGGGACATAGCGGGACTAGCTACGAGCAGTACCTC. It translates to CASSLARGHSGTSYEQYL. V usage is TRBV7-9 and J usage is TRBJ2-7; TRBD2 agrees at 8 bases. The CDR3 consists of 18 residues. Germline V CDR1 and CDR2: SEHNR, FQNEAQ (reference sequence). V dropped 0 bases and J dropped 3; count of bases not matched to a gene: 13.

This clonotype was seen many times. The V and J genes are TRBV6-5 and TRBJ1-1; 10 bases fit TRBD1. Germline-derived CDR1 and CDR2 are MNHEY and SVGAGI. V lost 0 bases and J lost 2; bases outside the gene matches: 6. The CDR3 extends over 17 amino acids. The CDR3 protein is CASSYSRQGAINTEAFF. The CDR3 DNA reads TGTGCCAGCAGTTACTCTCGACAGGGGGCAATCAACACTGAAGCTTTCTTT.

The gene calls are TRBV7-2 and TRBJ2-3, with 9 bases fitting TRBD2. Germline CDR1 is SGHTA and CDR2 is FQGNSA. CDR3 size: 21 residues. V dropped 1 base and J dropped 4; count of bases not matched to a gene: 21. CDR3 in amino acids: CASSLVLRVSRAGGGSDTQYF. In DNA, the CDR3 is TGTGCCAGCAGCTTAGTTCTTAGGGTCTCAAGAGCGGGAGGCGGGTCAGATACGCAGTATTTT.